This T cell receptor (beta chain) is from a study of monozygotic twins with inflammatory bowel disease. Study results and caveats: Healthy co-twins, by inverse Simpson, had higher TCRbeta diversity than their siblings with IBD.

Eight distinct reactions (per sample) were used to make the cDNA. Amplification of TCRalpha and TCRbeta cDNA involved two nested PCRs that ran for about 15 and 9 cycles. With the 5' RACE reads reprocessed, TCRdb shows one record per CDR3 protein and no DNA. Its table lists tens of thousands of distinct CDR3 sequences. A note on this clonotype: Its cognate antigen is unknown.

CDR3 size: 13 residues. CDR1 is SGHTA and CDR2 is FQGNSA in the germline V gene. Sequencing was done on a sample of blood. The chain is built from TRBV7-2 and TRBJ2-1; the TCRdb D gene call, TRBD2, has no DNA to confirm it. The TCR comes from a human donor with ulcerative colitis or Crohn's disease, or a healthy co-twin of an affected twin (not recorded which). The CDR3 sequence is CAKSGGADNEQFF. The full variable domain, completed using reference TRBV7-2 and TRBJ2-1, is GAGVSQSPSNKVTEKGKDVELRCDPISGHTALYWYRQSLGQGLEFLIYFQGNSAPDKSGLPSDRFSAERTGGSVSTLTIQRTQQEDSAVYLCAKSGGADNEQFFGPGTRLTVL.